The present T cell receptor beta chain was sequenced within a study of blood T cells in healthy people across ages. V lost 0 bases to trimming and J lost 3 bases; unmatched junction nucleotides: 4. Germline CDR1 reads GTSNPN; CDR2 reads SVGIG (reference sequence). CDR3 length: 16 amino acids. The use of a sample-barcoded 5' primer and a J-beta primer mix characterized a second PCR of 7 to 11 cycles. TCRdb reanalysed the 5' RACE reads using MiXCR and keeps one entry per CDR3 protein. The repertoire consists of 850,000 or so distinct CDR3 sequences, with 29% occurring once and the leading ten covering roughly 17%.

V gene TRBV30 combines with J gene TRBJ2-3, with 12 bases matching TRBD2. The sequenced sample was blood. The TCR was taken from a woman of 80 years or more in good health. The CDR3 protein is CAWSVGLAGSTDTQYF. The DNA of the CDR3 is TGTGCCTGGAGTGTAGGACTAGCGGGGTCGACAGATACGCAGTATTTT.